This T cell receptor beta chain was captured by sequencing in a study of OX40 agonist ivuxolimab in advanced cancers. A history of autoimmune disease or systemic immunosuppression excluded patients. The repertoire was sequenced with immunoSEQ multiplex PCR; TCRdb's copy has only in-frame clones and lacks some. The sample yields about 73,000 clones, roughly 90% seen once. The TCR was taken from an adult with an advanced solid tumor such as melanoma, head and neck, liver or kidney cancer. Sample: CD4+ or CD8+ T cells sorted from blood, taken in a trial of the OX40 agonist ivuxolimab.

In DNA form, the CDR3 reads TGTGCCAGCAGCTTCGTGCGTGAGCAGTTCTTC. Translating gives CASSFVREQFF. V gene TRBV5-6 combines with J gene TRBJ2-1; no clear D gene. The V end was cut by 2 bases, the J end by 9 bases, with 6 bases between. This CDR3 spans 11 amino acids. Germline V CDR1 and CDR2: SGHDT, YYEEEE.